This T cell receptor beta chain appears in the sequencing data of a study of blood T cell repertoires in COVID-19. On the study more broadly: Sites in the United States, Italy and Spain provided acute and convalescent COVID-19 samples. PBMCs, B-cell-depleted T cells, or T cells provided the cDNA or gDNA that made up the material.

Regarding this clone: A junction boundary mismatches the germline segment, possibly from a read error.

Original data processing: Estimated nucleated cell counts came from reference gene primer amplification. Generated by immunoSEQ multiplex PCR, the TCRdb table keeps only in-frame clones and is missing some. The V and J calls and clone size come from that table; D and trimming were worked out from the DNA. In the table there are approximately 260,000 clones, roughly nine tenths of which are singletons. Germline V CDR1 and CDR2: SSHAT, FNYEAQ (reference sequence). There are 14 residues in the CDR3. The chain recombines TRBV7-7 with TRBJ2-7; TRBD1 matches 7 bases. This TCR was recovered from a man over 45 with acute or convalescent COVID-19. Sample: peripheral blood. CDR3 loop: CASSPGTANYEQYF. The CDR3 DNA reads as TGTGCTAGCAGCCCCGGGACAGCTAACTACGAGCAGTACTTC.